These T cell receptor beta chains were read from a single sample in a study of blood T cells in healthy people across ages. MiXCR, applied by TCRdb to the 5' RACE reads, yields one record per CDR3 protein. This table has 900,000 to 950,000 distinct CDR3 sequences, approximately 32% appearing once. These same data were also listed under a study on T cells of mothers and their children.

The sequencing input was blood. Every receptor here comes from a woman aged 40 to 49 in good health. Each CDR3 is given with its conserved first and last residue. The D gene is left open where the match is weak. Clone size is shown for a subset of rows, as once, few, many or a class of expanded clone.

J: TRBJ2-1; V: TRBV20-1; D: TRBD2; size: -; CDR3: CSASDTSGGYNEQFF; DNA: TGCAGTGCTAGCGATACTAGCGGGGGCTACAATGAGCAGTTCTTC
J: TRBJ1-2; V: TRBV27; D: TRBD1; size: few; CDR3: CASSLGQRLYGYTF; DNA: TGTGCCAGCAGCCTGGGACAGCGACTTTATGGCTACACCTTC
J: TRBJ2-6; V: TRBV5-1; D: -; size: -; CDR3: CASSLVGGGFGANVLTF; DNA: TGCGCCAGCAGCTTGGTTGGGGGGGGCTTTGGGGCCAACGTCCTGACTTTC
J: TRBJ1-5; V: TRBV10-3; D: -; size: few; CDR3: CAIREEVHSNQPQHF; DNA: TGTGCCATCAGGGAGGAGGTACATAGCAATCAGCCCCAGCATTTT
J: TRBJ2-1; V: TRBV9; D: -; size: -; CDR3: CASSVGGFSYNEQFF; DNA: TGTGCCAGCAGCGTAGGCGGATTTTCTTACAATGAGCAGTTCTTC
J: TRBJ2-3; V: TRBV21-1; D: -; size: -; CDR3: CASSEDSPLIDTQYF; DNA: TGTGCCAGCAGCGAGGACAGCCCCCTTATAGATACGCAGTATTTT
J: TRBJ1-4; V: TRBV7-6; D: -; size: -; CDR3: CASSLDWGTNEKLFF; DNA: TGTGCCAGCAGCTTAGATTGGGGAACTAATGAAAAACTGTTTTTT
J: TRBJ1-1; V: TRBV7-9; D: -; size: few; CDR3: CASSPGSGAFF; DNA: TGTGCCAGCAGTCCAGGTTCTGGGGCTTTCTTT
J: TRBJ2-5; V: TRBV28; D: TRBD2; size: -; CDR3: CASKDPGLAGVYAQYF; DNA: TGTGCCAGCAAAGACCCGGGACTAGCGGGGGTCTACGCCCAGTACTTC
J: TRBJ1-2; V: TRBV12-3/TRBV12-4; D: -; size: few; CDR3: CASRGGPNDGYTF; DNA: TGTGCCAGCAGGGGAGGACCTAACGATGGCTACACCTTC
J: TRBJ2-1; V: TRBV3-1; D: TRBD2; size: few; CDR3: CASSLVLTSGGYNEQFF; DNA: TGTGCCAGCAGCCTCGTACTTACTAGCGGGGGCTACAATGAGCAGTTCTTC
J: TRBJ2-7; V: TRBV7-2; D: TRBD2; size: few; CDR3: CASSPIGGVYEQYF; DNA: TGTGCCAGCAGCCCCATCGGGGGGGTGTACGAGCAGTACTTC
J: TRBJ1-1; V: TRBV6-4; D: TRBD1; size: once; CDR3: CASKQGAEGTEAFF; DNA: TGTGCCAGTAAACAGGGGGCCGAAGGCACTGAAGCTTTCTTT
J: TRBJ1-1; V: TRBV4-2; D: -; size: many; CDR3: CASSQMGENTEAFF; DNA: TGTGCCAGCAGCCAAATGGGGGAGAACACTGAAGCTTTCTTT
J: TRBJ1-2; V: TRBV5-4; D: -; size: few; CDR3: CASSLEQINYGYTF; DNA: TGTGCCAGCAGCTTGGAACAGATTAACTATGGCTACACCTTC
J: TRBJ2-3; V: TRBV9; D: -; size: many; CDR3: CASSVGPMEDTQYF; DNA: TGTGCCAGCAGCGTGGGGCCCATGGAAGATACGCAGTATTTT
J: TRBJ2-5; V: TRBV9; D: TRBD2; size: few; CDR3: CASSVDSGGRRSQYF; DNA: TGTGCCAGCAGCGTAGATAGCGGGGGTAGGAGGAGCCAGTACTTC
J: TRBJ2-6; V: TRBV7-3; D: -; size: many; CDR3: CASRPQGSGANVLTF; DNA: TGTGCCAGCAGGCCCCAAGGGTCTGGGGCCAACGTCCTGACTTTC
J: TRBJ2-4; V: TRBV18; D: TRBD2; size: few; CDR3: CASSPEAGVEGNIQYF; DNA: TGTGCCAGCTCACCAGAGGCGGGGGTCGAGGGAAACATTCAGTACTTC
J: TRBJ2-3; V: TRBV6-6; D: TRBD2; size: few; CDR3: CASRHTSGERNTQYF; DNA: TGTGCCAGCAGGCACACTAGCGGGGAGCGGAATACGCAGTATTTT
J: TRBJ2-7; V: TRBV2; D: -; size: -; CDR3: CASSLLRRWVHSYEQYF; DNA: TGTGCCAGCAGTCTACTAAGACGATGGGTCCACTCCTACGAGCAGTACTTC
J: TRBJ2-5; V: TRBV20-1; D: TRBD1; size: few; CDR3: CSAGWDRQETQYF; DNA: TGCAGTGCTGGATGGGACAGACAAGAGACCCAGTACTTC
J: TRBJ2-7; V: TRBV20-1; D: -; size: many; CDR3: CSAKLPGRTLRNYEQYF; DNA: TGCAGTGCTAAACTCCCGGGCAGGACACTGCGAAACTACGAGCAGTACTTC
J: TRBJ2-6; V: TRBV7-3; D: TRBD1; size: -; CDR3: CASSSKGAEANVLTF; DNA: TGTGCCAGCAGCTCCAAGGGGGCTGAGGCCAACGTCCTGACTTTC
J: TRBJ2-5; V: TRBV7-2; D: -; size: -; CDR3: CASSLADRDGYTFGSGTQETQYF; DNA: -
J: TRBJ1-4; V: TRBV3-1; D: TRBD1; size: -; CDR3: CASSQDQWTGAEKLFF; DNA: TGTGCCAGCAGCCAAGATCAGTGGACAGGGGCTGAAAAACTGTTTTTT